The source of this T cell receptor beta chain is a study of cytomegalovirus exposure and HLA in healthy donors. The V gene end was trimmed by 10 bases and the J gene end by 4 bases; junction bases not matched to a gene: 12. The CDR3 has 15 amino acids. Germline V gives CDR1 ENHRY, CDR2 SYGVKD. The study ran its PCR with 60 Vbeta and 13 Jbeta primers. TCRdb's table, derived via immunoSEQ multiplex PCR, lists solely in-frame clones and lacks some. This table holds 200,000 to 250,000 clones, 75% to 85% found once. Sequenced input: PBMCs. The sequence was obtained from a woman aged 60-75 years in good health and CMV-seropositive. The chain couples TRBV10-3 to TRBJ1-4; 7 bases align to TRBD1. The DNA for the CDR3 is TGTGCCACGAAAGAAACAGGGGCCCTTAATGAAAAACTGTTTTTT. Protein product: CATKETGALNEKLFF.